Listed below are T cell receptor beta chains from one sample, sequenced in a study of regulatory T cells in long-lasting Graves disease. In TCRdb, the multiplex PCR reads were re-called with MiXCR into one record per CDR3 protein. The sample carries roughly 350,000 distinct CDR3 sequences, around 17% recorded once. These same records also appear under a second study, on T cells in Graves' hyperthyroidism and ophthalmopathy.

Here the sequenced sample was peripheral blood mononuclear cells (PBMCs), taken at new diagnosis, from a patient treated with antithyroid drugs. Receptors were obtained from a man in his forties with Graves disease. Both conserved end residues are part of each CDR3. D genes are given only for firm matches. Size tells how often a clone was seen (once, few, many) or the class of an expanded clone, and some rows leave it out.

J	D	size	V	CDR3	DNA
TRBJ1-4	.	few	TRBV6-4	CASSVERGEKLFF	TGTGCCAGCAGTGTCGAGAGGGGGGAAAAACTGTTTTTT
TRBJ1-1	TRBD1	.	TRBV7-6	CASSLVLQGAKAFF	TGTGCCAGCAGCTTAGTTCTACAGGGGGCGAAAGCTTTCTTT
TRBJ1-5	.	many	TRBV4-2	CASSQLGGNQPQHF	TGTGCCAGCAGCCAGTTAGGGGGGAATCAGCCCCAGCATTTT
TRBJ2-1	TRBD1	few	TRBV7-9	CAILGGRGIDNEQFF	TGTGCCATCCTAGGCGGCAGGGGGATTGACAATGAGCAGTTCTTC
TRBJ2-1	.	once	TRBV5-4	CASSSFGPAGEQFF	TGTGCCAGCAGCTCCTTCGGACCCGCGGGGGAGCAGTTCTTC
TRBJ2-3	.	many	TRBV20-1	CSASGHTDTQYF	TGCAGTGCTAGTGGACACACAGATACGCAGTATTTT
TRBJ2-1	.	many	TRBV7-9	CASSLEASFQFF	TGTGCCAGCAGCTTAGAAGCTAGCTTCCAGTTCTTC
TRBJ2-2	TRBD1	once	TRBV27	CACSLRDRETGELFF	TGTGCCTGCAGTTTAAGGGACAGGGAAACCGGGGAGCTGTTTTTT
TRBJ2-6	.	many	TRBV7-9	CASSLSGGLGANVLTF	TGTGCCAGCAGCTTATCTGGAGGTCTTGGGGCCAACGTCCTGACTTTC
TRBJ2-2	.	.	TRBV4-3	CASSPAWGNTGELFF	TGCGCCAGCAGCCCAGCATGGGGTAACACCGGGGAGCTGTTTTTT
TRBJ1-4	.	few	TRBV27	CASRPGTARNFNEKLFF	TGTGCCAGCAGACCCGGGACCGCAAGGAACTTTAATGAAAAACTGTTTTTT
TRBJ2-3	TRBD2	.	TRBV27	CASSLAPERGGGTDTQYF	TGTGCCAGCAGCTTGGCCCCAGAGCGGGGGGGCGGCACAGATACGCAGTATTTT
TRBJ2-5	.	many	TRBV11-1	CASRGFSETQYF	TGTGCCAGCAGGGGATTCTCGGAGACCCAGTACTTC
TRBJ2-5	.	.	TRBV12-3/TRBV12-4	CASSIVGPQETQYF	TGTGCCAGCAGTATAGTTGGGCCCCAAGAGACCCAGTACTTC
TRBJ2-1	.	few	TRBV9	CASSVVPYSPEQFF	TGTGCCAGCAGCGTAGTGCCCTACTCGCCTGAGCAGTTCTTC
TRBJ2-1	TRBD2	.	TRBV7-2	CASSSGLAGEAGEQFF	TGTGCCAGCAGCTCCGGACTAGCGGGGGAGGCTGGTGAGCAGTTCTTC
TRBJ2-5	TRBD1	many	TRBV2	CASSTDRASRETQYF	TGTGCCAGCAGTACAGACAGGGCTTCGCGAGAGACCCAGTACTTC
TRBJ1-2	.	many	TRBV2	CASSGRGYGYTF	TGTGCCAGCAGTGGTAGGGGTTACGGCTACACCTTC
TRBJ1-1	.	many	TRBV6-2/TRBV6-3	CASSLGGAYEAFF	TGTGCCAGCTCCCTTGGGGGGGCGTATGAAGCTTTCTTT
TRBJ1-2	.	once	TRBV12-3/TRBV12-4	CASSLRGAYGYTF	TGTGCCAGCAGTTTGCGGGGGGCCTATGGCTACACCTTC
TRBJ2-3	.	many	TRBV20-1	CSASFEFPVPDTQYF	TGCAGTGCTAGCTTTGAGTTCCCCGTCCCAGATACGCAGTATTTT
TRBJ2-7	TRBD2	.	TRBV6-2/TRBV6-3	CASSSPRLAGREQYF	TGTGCCAGCAGTTCCCCCCGGCTAGCGGGGCGCGAGCAGTACTTC
TRBJ2-5	.	few	TRBV11-2	CASAQGGETQYF	TGTGCCAGCGCCCAAGGGGGGGAGACCCAGTACTTC
TRBJ1-3	.	few	TRBV6-2/TRBV6-3	CASSYSSGAGNTIYF	TGTGCCAGCAGTTACTCATCAGGGGCGGGAAACACCATATATTTT
TRBJ2-5	.	many	TRBV7-2	CASSFERGTQYF	TGTGCCAGCAGCTTCGAGAGGGGGACCCAGTACTTC
TRBJ2-7	.	.	TRBV5-1	CASSLGESTGQYF	TGCGCCAGCAGCTTGGGGGAATCTACGGGGCAGTACTTC
TRBJ2-7	.	.	TRBV6-5	CASSYLEYGEQYF	TGTGCCAGCAGTTACCTCGAATATGGGGAGCAGTACTTC
TRBJ1-6	TRBD1	.	TRBV2	CASSNQGAGTYSPLHF	TGTGCCAGCAGTAACCAGGGGGCCGGGACTTATTCACCCCTCCACTTT
TRBJ1-6	.	few	TRBV3-1	CASSRNGRGSPLHF	TGTGCCAGCAGCCGTAATGGTCGAGGTTCACCCCTCCACTTT
TRBJ2-1	.	few	TRBV20-1	CSARNWGARGVYEQFF	TGCAGTGCTAGAAATTGGGGGGCCAGGGGGGTCTACGAGCAGTTCTTC
TRBJ1-1	.	many	TRBV18	CASSPQIQGSEAFF	TGTGCCAGCTCACCACAAATACAGGGATCTGAAGCTTTCTTT
TRBJ2-1	TRBD2	many	TRBV5-1	CASSGRREGLANEQFF	TGCGCCAGCAGCGGACGGCGGGAGGGTTTGGCCAATGAGCAGTTCTTC
TRBJ2-7	TRBD1	many	TRBV10-1	CASPGQPYEQYF	TGCGCCAGCCCGGGACAGCCTTACGAGCAGTACTTC
TRBJ1-3	.	few	TRBV20-1	CSAGTSPGNTIYF	TGCAGTGCGGGGACAAGCCCTGGAAACACCATATATTTT
TRBJ1-5	TRBD1	.	TRBV4-1	CASSQPRQGYQPQHF	TGCGCCAGCAGCCAGCCCAGACAGGGCTATCAGCCCCAGCATTTT
TRBJ2-4	TRBD2	.	TRBV4-3	CASSPGPNRLAVF	TGCGCCAGCAGCCCCGGCCCTAACCGACTAGCCGTCTTC
TRBJ1-1	.	.	TRBV10-3	CAITRGGRGTEAFF	TGTGCCATCACCCGAGGGGGGAGGGGAACTGAAGCTTTCTTT
TRBJ2-7	TRBD1	.	TRBV6-2/TRBV6-3	CASNPGQSSEQYF	TGTGCCAGCAACCCGGGACAGTCATCCGAGCAGTACTTC
TRBJ2-1	.	few	TRBV6-1	CASSLDHRVGPYNEQFF	TGTGCCAGCAGTCTCGATCACAGGGTGGGCCCGTACAATGAGCAGTTCTTC
TRBJ2-3	TRBD2	many	TRBV11-2	CASSWGLRTDTQYF	TGTGCCAGCAGCTGGGGACTACGCACAGATACGCAGTATTTT
TRBJ1-6	TRBD1	few	TRBV2	CASKSGTGGSPLHF	TGTGCCAGCAAATCCGGGACAGGGGGCTCACCCCTCCACTTT
TRBJ1-3	.	many	TRBV20-1	CSASTVRESSGNTIYF	TGCAGTGCCTCCACCGTCAGGGAATCTTCTGGAAACACCATATATTTT
TRBJ1-2	.	few	TRBV6-5	CASSYRQENYGYTF	TGTGCCAGCAGTTACCGACAGGAAAACTATGGCTACACCTTC
TRBJ1-5	TRBD1	many	TRBV28	CASSRPAGTGNQPQHF	TGTGCCAGCAGTCGTCCCGCCGGGACAGGAAATCAGCCCCAGCATTTT
TRBJ1-5	TRBD1	.	TRBV6-2/TRBV6-3	CASSRRQGLWTQHF	TGTGCCAGCAGTCGGAGACAGGGCCTTTGGACCCAGCATTTT
TRBJ2-3	.	many	TRBV6-1	CASSAWGADTQYF	TGTGCCAGCAGTGCCTGGGGGGCAGATACGCAGTATTTT
TRBJ1-1	.	many	TRBV18	CASSQGSDTEAFF	TGTGCCAGCTCACAGGGTTCTGATACTGAAGCTTTCTTT
TRBJ2-7	.	.	TRBV7-2	CASSLGLHRTEQYF	TGTGCCAGCAGCTTAGGACTCCACCGGACCGAGCAGTACTTC